The 6 T cell receptor beta chains given below trace back to one sample, sequenced in a study of molecular identifiers for immune sequencing clone quantification (dated by TCRdb to the late 2010s). Library preparation used PCR. This sample was sequenced with an Illumina HiSeq 4000. In-frame beta chains were kept once TCRdb had trimmed the public reads at Q25 with fastp and called clones with MiXCR. Rows merge per CDR3 protein into single entries with the most common DNA and genes. The sample profile shows about 640,000 distinct CDR3 sequences; 15% to 20% of them were found once. Of the sample, 0.7% to 1% is held by the ten largest clones. The source material was naive CD8+ T cells from blood, with Jurkat cell RNA spiked in. The cell subset or site label, as the study defines it: FACS-sorted CD8+CD4-CCR7+CD45RA+ naive T cells. The receptors shown here come from a human donor in good health. Some libraries in this study had Jurkat cell RNA spiked in.

This clonotype has a handful of counts. The chain has TRBV4-3 and TRBJ2-7; 7 positions match TRBD2. This CDR3 spans 15 amino acids. The germline V gene encodes CDR1 LGHNA and CDR2 YSLEER. After removal of 8 bases from V and 2 bases from J, the junction contained 12 bases not matched to a gene. The CDR3 nucleotides are TGCGCCAGCTCTACTGGGGGGGAACTGCCCTACGAGCAGTACTTC. Protein: CASSTGGELPYEQYF.

This clonotype came up many times. V and J are TRBV4-1 and TRBJ1-5; D ambiguous. Trimming stripped 1 base from V and 4 bases from J, with 11 bases between. Per germline, CDR1 MGHRA and CDR2 YSYEKL. This CDR3 has 15 amino acids. CDR3 loop: CASSQVGGLNQPQHF. The CDR3 DNA reads TGCGCCAGCAGCCAAGTGGGAGGGCTAAATCAGCCCCAGCATTTT.

This clonotype was detected many times. V usage is TRBV6-2 or TRBV6-3 and J usage is TRBJ2-7; tentatively, D is TRBD1 or TRBD2 (7 bases each). The germline gives CDR1 MNHEY, CDR2 SVGEGT. V shed 6 bases and J shed 0 bases, with 15 bases lying between them. This CDR3 region has 15 residues. The CDR3: CASSLDRTSSYEQYF. In nucleotides, the CDR3 is TGTGCCAGCAGCCTGGACAGGACTAGCTCCTACGAGCAGTACTTC.

Remarks on this clonotype: A much larger clone lies a single base off, so this may be a read error. The conserved closing phenylalanine or tryptophan is absent in this CDR3, likely reflecting a read error. J is TRBJ1-1 and V is TRBV7-9; 7 bases are a match to TRBD1. The CDR3 spans 14 residues. Per germline, CDR1 SEHNR and CDR2 FQNEAQ (reference sequence). V dropped 6 bases and J dropped 4; count of bases not matched to a gene: 8. The CDR3 nucleotides read TGTGCCAGCAGGTCAGGGGGATCGGGCACTGAAGCTTTCCTT. Protein product: CASRSGGSGTEAFL.

This clonotype was seen ten or more times. The V gene is TRBV6-5, the J gene TRBJ1-5; D is ambiguous. With 6 bases removed from V and 2 bases from J, the gap between germline ends came to 17 bases. Per germline, CDR1 MNHEY and CDR2 SVGAGI. The CDR3 length is 16 residues. In nucleotides, the CDR3 is TGTGCCAGCAGCTTTGGGCCTGCTGAGGGCAATCAGCCCCAGCATTTT. Amino acid sequence: CASSFGPAEGNQPQHF.

This clonotype was seen many times. The rearrangement uses TRBV27 and TRBJ2-5, with D possibly being TRBD2 (6 bases). Trimming removed 6 bases from V and 2 bases from J, with 10 bases in between. The CDR3 totals 13 residues. The germline CDR1 and CDR2 sequences are MNHEY and SMNVEV (reference sequence). CDR3 DNA: TGTGCCAGCAGCATGGGACTTCAAGAGACCCAGTACTTC. This translates into CASSMGLQETQYF.